This T cell receptor (beta chain) was obtained from a study of PD-L1 blockade in urothelial cancer (dated by TCRdb to between 2016 and 2019). Looking at the study overall: Therapy was started at some point between 2013 and 2015 for all patients, and atezolizumab 1,200 mg was administered intravenously every 3 weeks. About nine tenths of the roughly 29 patients were males with bladder-origin urothelial cancer, and about 65% of the 29 reported a prior smoking history. An ECOG performance status of 0 or 1 was recorded for the patients, and 0 to 3 prior chemotherapy regimens had been received by the patients. Blood samples were analyzed 3 weeks after the start of treatment (second dose) and 6 weeks after the start of treatment. Blood samples gave median yields of about 150,000 T cells and over 80,000 unique TCRs, along with a median clonality of around 0.075. The study was an exploratory multi-omic analysis of somatic, immune and clinical correlates of response to PD-L1 blockade with atezolizumab in urothelial cancer. TCR sequencing covered pretreatment tumor samples and matched, serially collected peripheral blood taken before and after atezolizumab treatment. Progression-free survival longer than 6 months counted as durable clinical benefit, and TCR features were additionally tested against both progression-free and overall survival. In the same patients, pretreatment tumors underwent whole exome sequencing and RNA sequencing in addition to TCR sequencing. Nine patients achieved durable clinical benefit and approximately 20 did not. Pretreatment blood TCR-seq was available for about 27 patients, at least one posttreatment blood collection was obtained for about 25 patients, and tumor TCR-seq was available for about 25 patients. General findings and caveats noted by the study authors: Greater expansion of tumor-associated TCR clones in peripheral blood 3 weeks after the start of treatment was observed in patients with durable benefit (n of about 20, p = 0.022). Improved progression-free and overall survival was found to be associated with pretreatment peripheral blood TCR clonality below the median. Because the sample size was small (n of about 29) and many of the analyses were exploratory, the results are meant to be hypothesis-generating.

In the case of this clone: Its antigen target is currently unknown. No much larger clone exists at a distance of one base, and base qualities are not known.

To estimate absolute template abundance from read counts, synthetic TCR analog templates were spiked into each PCR. Using the immunoSEQ assay, TCRbeta CDR3 regions were amplified from genomic DNA with bias-controlled V and J gene primers. Sequencing of rearranged TCRbeta segments was performed at approximately 20X coverage. In the source study's methods: Clustering was used to correct sequencing errors, and CDR3s were annotated against IMGT to assign V, D and J genes. Out-of-frame and stop-codon sequences were excluded, and only productive TCRbeta rearrangements were used in downstream analyses. Clonality was calculated as one minus the Shannon entropy normalized by the log of the number of unique productive sequences. Clones differing between time points or between blood and tumor were identified by Fisher's exact test with Benjamini-Hochberg correction at adjusted p below 0.01. The table was pulled from immuneACCESS by TCRdb, which kept in-frame rearrangements only. Such tables lose some clones; where checked, under half of the loss comes from unresolved V genes, and the rest has no known cause. That table furnishes V, J and clone size, whereas the DNA furnished D and trimming. The table for this sample lists over 100,000 clones; about 91% of them were counted only once. Clones ranked in the top ten supply approximately 3.8% of the sample.

The time point tag for this specimen amounts to: peripheral blood 6 weeks after treatment start. The cohort included 29 patients with locally advanced or metastatic urothelial carcinoma who were treated at Memorial Sloan Kettering on a trial protocol. Peripheral blood mononuclear cells were collected pretreatment and during treatment, with between 1 and 8 total time points per patient. The Qiagen DNeasy Blood extraction kit was used to purify genomic DNA from total PBMCs and tumor samples. PBMCs were collected pretreatment and during treatment and were isolated and stored as previously described. V drops 3 bases and J drops 1 base, leaving 9 bases in between. Reading the germline V gene (reference sequence) gives CDR1 GTSNPN and CDR2 SVGIG. The CDR3 contains 13 residues, cysteine and phenylalanine counted. The entry retains the CDR3 DNA only, 39 bases that are in frame from base 1.

This sequence uses TRBV30 and TRBJ1-2, with an unclear D gene assignment. The source is a man between 60 and 70 years old with urothelial cancer. The sequences come from PBMCs, collected around atezolizumab (anti-PD-L1) treatment. The base sequence is TGTGCCTGGAGGGTCCCGGGTAACTATGGCTACACCTTC. Its protein reads: CAWRVPGNYGYTF.